The text below deals with one T cell receptor (beta chain). The antigen remains unidentified. The CDR3 loop spans 13 amino acids. CDR1 is MGHRA and CDR2 is YSYEKL in the germline V gene. V was clipped by 0 bases and J by 7 bases, with 10 bases between them. The data belong to a study of graft-versus-host responses after intestinal transplantation. Overall study: Transplantation in recipients was multivisceral, liver-intestinal, or isolated intestinal. Study-level findings and limits: GvH clones occurred in recipient marrow; some first appeared in ileum or blood. Within the allografts of patients who had graft-donor T cell macrochimerism, graft-versus-host to host-versus-graft clonal ratios were high.

Generated by immunoSEQ multiplex PCR, the TCRdb table keeps only in-frame clones and is missing some. The data contain 120,000 or so clones, about 94% of them singletons. V and J are TRBV4-1 and TRBJ2-7; D is undetermined. The sequence was obtained from a human donor who received an intestinal transplant. This specimen was unstimulated CD8+ T cells sorted from spleen or lymph node cells, taken before intestinal transplant. The CDR3 protein is CASSQDPGREQYF. DNA of the CDR3: TGCGCCAGCAGCCAAGATCCCGGACGGGAGCAGTACTTC.